This TCR beta chain was obtained from a study of control samples from healthy donors and cancer patients. The V gene's germline CDR1 is SGHVS and CDR2 FQNEAQ. There are 16 residues in the CDR3. The V end was cut by 1 base, the J end by 3 bases, with 13 bases between. Profiling relied on immunoSEQ multiplex PCR, and the TCRdb table lists in-frame clones only, not all of them. The repertoire includes 100,000 to 120,000 clones, approximately 87% of them detected once, and 3.7% sits in the top ten. The gene calls are TRBV7-8 and TRBJ1-3; a weak D match, TRBD1 (6 bases). The receptor comes from a woman in her fifties or sixties with lung cancer. The specimen sequenced was PBMCs. The CDR3 nucleotides are TGTGCCAGCAGCTTAGGGTCCAGGGGAGATGGAAACACCATATATTTT. As protein: CASSLGSRGDGNTIYF.